The 28 T cell receptor beta chains presented below share a single source sample, sequenced in a study of shared clonotypes between healthy human individuals. Repertoires were generated with immunoSEQ multiplex PCR, while TCRdb's copy carries only in-frame clones and drops some. The sample carries roughly 2.2 million clones, 85% to 95% recorded once. Sequencing was carried out using naive CD4+ T cells from PBMCs. Subset here: CD45RA+ positively selected. The receptor source for this set is a young man in good health. Some clones in this sample may be carry-over from other donors' samples.

The genes are TRBV1 and TRBJ1-2. TRBV1 is an annotated pseudogene. The CDR3 is 11 amino acids. CDR3 coding DNA: TGCACCAGCAACATATCCCCCCCCGGCCCCTTC. Translated, it gives CTSNISPPGPF.

The gene calls are TRBV7-9 and TRBJ2-5, with D possibly matching TRBD2 (5 bases). Trimming stripped 5 bases from V and 5 bases from J, with 12 bases between. The germline V gene has CDR1 SEHNR and CDR2 FQNEAQ (reference sequence). This CDR3 spans 13 amino acids. The CDR3 spells CASSARGLETQYF. The DNA of the CDR3 is TGTGCCAGCAGCGCCCGAGGGCTCGAGACCCAGTACTTC.

The rearrangement joins TRBV4-1 to TRBJ1-5; no clear D gene. CDR3 length equals 16 residues. V was cut by 1 base and J by 4 bases, with 14 bases left in between. CDR1 and CDR2 (germline): MGHRA, YSYEKL. The CDR3 sequence is CASSQVVGRENQPQHF. In nucleotides, the CDR3 is TGCGCCAGCAGCCAAGTAGTTGGGCGGGAGAATCAGCCCCAGCATTTT.

The chain has TRBV2 and TRBJ2-7; TRBD1 might be the D (6 bases). This CDR3 has 14 residues. Germline V gives CDR1 SNHLY, CDR2 FYNNEI. The V end lost 6 bases, the J end lost 3 bases, and 15 bases lay between the germline ends. The CDR3 sequence is CASRSVQGNYEQYF. In DNA, the CDR3 is TGTGCCAGCAGGAGTGTCCAGGGGAACTACGAGCAGTACTTC.

The chain carries TRBV5-1 and TRBJ2-7; 7 nucleotides agree with TRBD1. V shed 4 bases, J shed 2 bases, and the junction held 6 bases outside the gene matches. CDR1 and CDR2 (germline): SGHRS, YFSETQ. This CDR3 is 14 amino acids long. CDR3 protein: CASSAQTGTYEQYF. DNA of the CDR3: TGCGCCAGCAGCGCTCAGACAGGGACCTACGAGCAGTACTTC.

V gene TRBV6-5 combines with J gene TRBJ2-7; no clear D. Trimming took off 0 bases at V and 5 bases at J, with 11 bases between the two ends. The CDR3 length is 14 residues. Germline V gene lookup returns CDR1 MNHEY and CDR2 SVGAGI. This CDR3 is CASSYSRKLHEQYF. DNA of the CDR3: TGTGCCAGCAGTTACTCGAGGAAACTTCACGAGCAGTACTTC.

To note about this clone: Other nucleotide sequences in the sample specify the same CDR3. The V call is TRBV30, the J call TRBJ1-5; TRBD1 matches 7 bases. The CDR3 extends over 13 amino acids. Trimming cost V 0 bases and J 7 bases; bases outside gene matches: 3. CDR1 GTSNPN and CDR2 SVGIG come from the germline V gene (reference sequence). CDR3 protein: CAWSVRGPQPQHF. As DNA, the CDR3 is TGTGCCTGGAGTGTGAGGGGGCCCCAGCCCCAGCATTTT.

This chain uses TRBV5-4 with TRBJ2-1; 11 nucleotides match TRBD2. The CDR3 length is 15 residues. J was trimmed by 4 bases and V by 4 bases; bases with no gene match: 4. The germline gives CDR1 SGHNT, CDR2 YYREEE (reference sequence). CDR3 protein: CASSRGLAEYNEQFF. The CDR3 DNA reads as TGTGCCAGCAGCCGGGGACTAGCGGAGTACAATGAGCAGTTCTTC.

This clone came up a few times. Different DNA sequences within this sample yield the same CDR3. The chain recombines TRBV5-4 with TRBJ2-3; possible D gene TRBD1, 6 bases. The germline CDR1 and CDR2 sequences are SGHNT and YYREEE (reference sequence). Trimming stripped 0 bases from V and 1 base from J, with 6 bases between. The CDR3 is made up of 14 amino acids. The CDR3 DNA sequence: TGTGCCAGCAGCTTGGACAGGGGCACAGATACGCAGTATTTT. This encodes CASSLDRGTDTQYF.

The chain joins TRBV7-8 to TRBJ2-2; either TRBD1 or TRBD2 may supply D (5 bases each). The germline V and J ends were trimmed by 5 bases and 6 bases, with 19 bases remaining between them. Per the germline V gene, CDR1 is SGHVS and CDR2 is FQNEAQ. This CDR3 is 16 amino acids long. This CDR3 reads CASSLGTLPGSGELFF. DNA of the CDR3: TGTGCCAGCAGCCTAGGGACCCTCCCGGGATCCGGGGAGCTGTTTTTT.

This chain links TRBV2 with TRBJ2-1; 9 bases align to TRBD2. From germline, CDR1 is SNHLY and CDR2 FYNNEI. Unmatched junction bases numbered 6, after V lost 7 bases and J lost 2 bases. The CDR3 is 15 amino acids. The CDR3 spells CASIEAGGPYNEQFF. The CDR3, as DNA: TGTGCCAGCATCGAGGCGGGAGGGCCCTACAATGAGCAGTTCTTC.

The gene calls are TRBV28 and TRBJ1-1; D gene ambiguous. The germline V gene has CDR1 MDHEN and CDR2 SYDVKM. The CDR3 totals 12 residues. V gave up 3 bases and J gave up 7 bases, with 9 bases separating them. This chain's CDR3 is CASSFTYNEAFF. The CDR3 region has the DNA TGTGCCAGCAGTTTTACGTATAATGAAGCTTTCTTT.

Comment on this clone: A read error is possible here, since a much larger clone lies one base away. The sample carries other DNA sequences with the same CDR3. The rearrangement uses TRBV5-1 and TRBJ2-3; D remains ambiguous. Germline loops: CDR1 SGHRS, CDR2 YFSETQ. The V and J ends lost 1 base and 6 bases respectively, with 6 bases between them. The CDR3 loop spans 12 amino acids. In nucleotides, the CDR3 is TGCGCCAGCAGCTTGAAGCCGGATACGCAGTATTTT. Residues: CASSLKPDTQYF.

This chain uses TRBV2 with TRBJ2-3; D ambiguous. Trimming left V 5 bases short and J 4 bases short, with 13 bases between. CDR1 and CDR2 from the germline V gene are SNHLY and FYNNEI. The CDR3 totals 14 residues. Here the CDR3 reads CASSPLVWSDTQYF. CDR3 sequence (DNA): TGTGCCAGCAGTCCCCTAGTCTGGTCAGATACGCAGTATTTT.

V gene TRBV29-1 combines with J gene TRBJ2-5, with D possibly being TRBD1 (5 bases). This CDR3 is 10 amino acids long. Germline V gene data show CDR1 as SQVTM and CDR2 as ANQGSEA. The ends were cut back, 3 bases at V and 10 bases at J, with 9 bases in the middle. CDR3 sequence: CSVDQGGQYF. In DNA form, the CDR3 reads TGCAGCGTTGACCAGGGTGGCCAGTACTTC.

The V call is TRBV2, the J call TRBJ2-5; D is undetermined. CDR1 is SNHLY, CDR2 FYNNEI, per germline. The ends were cut back, 1 base at V and 4 bases at J, with 13 bases in the middle. The CDR3 is 15 amino acids. CDR3 sequence: CASSEDLVASETQYF. The CDR3 DNA reads as TGTGCCAGCAGTGAAGATTTGGTAGCTTCAGAGACCCAGTACTTC. Variable domain in full (rest from reference TRBV2 and TRBJ2-5): EPEVTQTPSHQVTQMGQEVILRCVPISNHLYFYWYRQILGQKVEFLVSFYNNEISEKSEIFDDQFSVERPDGSNFTLKIRSTKLEDSAMYFCASSEDLVASETQYFGPGTRLLVL.

V and J are TRBV6-6 and TRBJ2-3; D possibly corresponds to TRBD2 (5 bases). The CDR3 is 13 residues long. The germline V and J ends were trimmed by 2 bases and 6 bases, with 9 bases remaining between them. Germline lookup yields CDR1 MNHNY and CDR2 SVGAGI (reference sequence). CDR3 protein: CASSYRTRDTQYF. DNA of the CDR3: TGTGCCAGCAGTTACCGGACTCGCGATACGCAGTATTTT.

This chain connects TRBV18 to TRBJ1-5; 7 nucleotides agree with TRBD1. Unmatched junction bases numbered 12, after V lost 3 bases and J lost 16 bases. Germline CDR1 reads KGHSH; CDR2 reads LQKENI. CDR3 length: 13 amino acids. The CDR3 here is CASSPPGGGFQHF. The CDR3 DNA reads TGTGCCAGCTCACCCCCAGGAGGGGGCTTCCAACATTTT.

A note on this clone: Distinct nucleotide sequences in the sample also encode this CDR3. The chain links TRBV7-2 to TRBJ1-1; D is undetermined. The CDR3 sequence is 15 residues long. Per germline, CDR1 SGHTA and CDR2 FQGNSA. The V gene lost 0 bases and the J gene lost 1 base, with 9 bases spanning the gap. CDR3 protein: CASSLAGLRNTEAFF. CDR3 coding DNA: TGTGCCAGCAGCTTAGCAGGGCTTAGGAACACTGAAGCTTTCTTT. The full variable domain, rest sourced from reference TRBV7-2 and TRBJ1-1, is GAGVSQSPSNKVTEKGKDVELRCDPISGHTALYWYRQSLGQGLEFLIYFQGNSAPDKSGLPSDRFSAERTGGSVSTLTIQRTQQEDSAVYLCASSLAGLRNTEAFFGQGTRLTVV.

Notes on this clone: The junction and the germline gene differ at one end; a read error may be behind it. This chain joins TRBV30 and TRBJ1-2, with 7 bases identical to TRBD1. The CDR3 is 13 amino acids. The germline gives CDR1 GTSNPN, CDR2 SVGIG (reference sequence). DNA of the CDR3: TGTGCCTGGAGCTTACAGGGGCACTACGGCTACACCTTC. Its translation is CAWSLQGHYGYTF. Combining the CDR3 with reference TRBV30 and TRBJ1-2 gives the whole variable domain SQTIHQWPATLVQPVGSPLSLECTVEGTSNPNLYWYRQAAGRGLQLLFYSVGIGQISSEVPQNLSASRPQDRQFILSSKKLLLSDSGFYLCAWSLQGHYGYTFGSGTRLTVV.

This chain joins TRBV6-6 and TRBJ2-7; 11 bases match TRBD1. Germline trimming cut 6 bases from V and 2 bases from J; bases unmatched to any gene: 9. The germline V gene has CDR1 MNHNY and CDR2 SVGAGI (reference sequence). The CDR3 has 16 residues. CDR3 sequence: CASSPPGTGGTYEQYF. For the CDR3, the DNA is TGTGCCAGCAGCCCCCCCGGGACAGGGGGAACCTACGAGCAGTACTTC.

The chain combines TRBV7-2 with TRBJ2-7, with D possibly matching TRBD1 (5 bases). This CDR3 contains 14 residues. V gave up 1 base and J gave up 9 bases, with 16 bases separating them. Germline V CDR1 and CDR2: SGHTA, FQGNSA. The CDR3 bases are TGTGCCAGCAGCTTAGGTCCAGGGCCTGCTGTGCAGTACTTC. Protein sequence: CASSLGPGPAVQYF.

The V call is TRBV21-1, the J call TRBJ2-3. TRBV21-1 is classified as a pseudogene. The CDR3 length is 14 residues. CDR3 protein: CASSGVWGADTQYF. The CDR3 nucleotides read TGTGCCAGCAGCGGTGTTTGGGGTGCAGATACGCAGTATTTT.

As for this clone: The same CDR3 arises from other DNA sequences in this sample as well. The chain uses TRBV9 and TRBJ2-1; no clear D. The germline V gene has CDR1 SGDLS and CDR2 YYNGEE. The CDR3 covers 13 residues. The V end was cut by 2 bases, the J end by 2 bases, with 5 bases between. CDR3 coding DNA: TGTGCCAGCAGCGTCCGCCCCTACAATGAGCAGTTCTTC. Translated: CASSVRPYNEQFF.

This chain connects TRBV7-6 to TRBJ2-7; D is possibly TRBD1 (7 bases). The CDR3 extends over 15 amino acids. Trimming stripped 5 bases from V and 2 bases from J, with 16 bases between. CDR1 SGHVS and CDR2 FNYEAQ come from the germline V gene. CDR3 sequence: CASSPQGGSPYEQYF. The DNA of the CDR3 is TGTGCCAGCAGCCCCCAGGGGGGCAGTCCCTACGAGCAGTACTTC.

The chain employs TRBV5-1 and TRBJ2-7; tentatively, D is TRBD2 (6 bases). The germline V and J ends were trimmed by 2 bases and 7 bases, with 13 bases remaining between them. This CDR3 is built from 13 residues. Germline V gives CDR1 SGHRS, CDR2 YFSETQ. CDR3 loop: CASSFTSFLEQYF. The CDR3 DNA reads as TGCGCCAGCAGCTTTACTAGCTTCCTAGAGCAGTACTTC.

This rearrangement joins TRBV7-8 to TRBJ2-1; 7 nucleotides align to TRBD2. The germline CDR1 and CDR2 sequences are SGHVS and FQNEAQ. V shed 5 bases and J 2 bases; nucleotides not matched to a gene: 6. This CDR3 is built from 15 residues. The CDR3 loop is CASSLTGTTYNEQFF. The CDR3 DNA is TGTGCCAGCAGCCTGACCGGGACTACCTACAATGAGCAGTTCTTC.

The J gene is TRBJ1-1, the V gene TRBV7-2, with 9 bases identical to TRBD1. Unmatched junction bases numbered 12, after V lost 3 bases and J lost 7 bases. The germline V gene encodes CDR1 SGHTA and CDR2 FQGNSA. This CDR3 spans 16 amino acids. The CDR3 nucleotides are TGTGCCAGCAGCTTCGATAGCTACAGGGGGCGTAGTGAAGCTTTCTTT. This translates into CASSFDSYRGRSEAFF.